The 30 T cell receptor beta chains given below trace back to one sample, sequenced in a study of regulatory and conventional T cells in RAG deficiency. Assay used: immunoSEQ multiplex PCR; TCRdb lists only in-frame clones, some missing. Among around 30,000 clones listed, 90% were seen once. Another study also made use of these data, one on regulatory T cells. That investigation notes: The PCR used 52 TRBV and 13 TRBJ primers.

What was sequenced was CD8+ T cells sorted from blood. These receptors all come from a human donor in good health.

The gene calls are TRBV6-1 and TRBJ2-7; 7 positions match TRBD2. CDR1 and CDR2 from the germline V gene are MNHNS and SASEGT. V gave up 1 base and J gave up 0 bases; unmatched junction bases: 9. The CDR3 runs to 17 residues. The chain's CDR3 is CASSEELGGGSSYEQYF. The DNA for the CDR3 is TGTGCCAGCAGTGAAGAGTTGGGGGGGGGTAGCTCCTACGAGCAGTACTTC.

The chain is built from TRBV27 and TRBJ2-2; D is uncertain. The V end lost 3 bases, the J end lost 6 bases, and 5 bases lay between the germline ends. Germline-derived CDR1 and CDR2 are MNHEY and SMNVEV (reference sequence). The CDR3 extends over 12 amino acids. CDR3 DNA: TGTGCCAGCAGTTTTGGTTCCGGGGAGCTGTTTTTT. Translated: CASSFGSGELFF.

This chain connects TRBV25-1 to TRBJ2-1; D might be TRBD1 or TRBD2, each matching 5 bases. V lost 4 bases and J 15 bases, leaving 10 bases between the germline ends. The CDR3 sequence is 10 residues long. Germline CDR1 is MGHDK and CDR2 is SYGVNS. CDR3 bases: TGTGCCAGCAGTGGAGGGGTTTGGTTCTTC. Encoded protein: CASSGGVWFF.

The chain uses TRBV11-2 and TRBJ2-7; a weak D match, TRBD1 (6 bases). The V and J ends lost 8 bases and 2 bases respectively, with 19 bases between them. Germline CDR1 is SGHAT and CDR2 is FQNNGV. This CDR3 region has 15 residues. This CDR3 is CASAPLRDTTYEQYF. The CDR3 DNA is TGTGCCAGCGCGCCCCTGAGGGACACGACCTACGAGCAGTACTTC.

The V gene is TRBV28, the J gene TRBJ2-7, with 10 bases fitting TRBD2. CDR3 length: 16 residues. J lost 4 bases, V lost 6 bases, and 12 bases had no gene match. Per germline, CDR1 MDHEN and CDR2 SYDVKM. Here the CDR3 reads CASSSRGLASAYEQYF. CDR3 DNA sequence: TGTGCCAGCAGCTCACGGGGACTAGCGAGTGCATACGAGCAGTACTTC.

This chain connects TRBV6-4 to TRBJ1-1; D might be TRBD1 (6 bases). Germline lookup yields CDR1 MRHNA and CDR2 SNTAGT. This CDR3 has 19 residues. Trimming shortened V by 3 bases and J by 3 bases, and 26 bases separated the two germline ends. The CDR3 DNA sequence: TGTGCCAGCAGTGAAAAGGGAGTAATAGGGACGGAGGGGGACACTGAAGCTTTCTTT. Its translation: CASSEKGVIGTEGDTEAFF.

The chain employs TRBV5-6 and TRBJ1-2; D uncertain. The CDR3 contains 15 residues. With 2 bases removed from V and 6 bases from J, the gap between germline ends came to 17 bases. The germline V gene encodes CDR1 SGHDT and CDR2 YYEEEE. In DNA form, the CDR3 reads TGTGCCAGCAGCTTTGGGTTACCTAGCGGCCATGGCTACACCTTC. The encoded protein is CASSFGLPSGHGYTF.

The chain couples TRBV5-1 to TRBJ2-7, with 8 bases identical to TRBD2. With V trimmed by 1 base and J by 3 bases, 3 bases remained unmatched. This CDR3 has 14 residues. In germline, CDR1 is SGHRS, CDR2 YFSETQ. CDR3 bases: TGCGCCAGCAGCTTGCCCGGGGGGGGCTACGAGCAGTACTTC. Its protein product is CASSLPGGGYEQYF. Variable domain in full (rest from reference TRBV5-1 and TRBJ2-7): KAGVTQTPRYLIKTRGQQVTLSCSPISGHRSVSWYQQTPGQGLQFLFEYFSETQRNKGNFPGRFSGRQFSNSRSEMNVSTLELGDSALYLCASSLPGGGYEQYFGPGTRLTVT.

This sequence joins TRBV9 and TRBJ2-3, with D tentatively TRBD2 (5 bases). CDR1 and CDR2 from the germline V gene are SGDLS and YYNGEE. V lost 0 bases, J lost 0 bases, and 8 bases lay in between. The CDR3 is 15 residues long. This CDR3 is CASSVDGESTDTQYF. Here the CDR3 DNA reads TGTGCCAGCAGCGTAGATGGGGAGAGCACAGATACGCAGTATTTT. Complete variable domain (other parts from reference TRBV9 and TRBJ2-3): DSGVTQTPKHLITATGQRVTLRCSPRSGDLSVYWYQQSLDQGLQFLIQYYNGEERAKGNILERFSAQQFPDLHSELNLSSLELGDSALYFCASSVDGESTDTQYFGPGTRLTVL.

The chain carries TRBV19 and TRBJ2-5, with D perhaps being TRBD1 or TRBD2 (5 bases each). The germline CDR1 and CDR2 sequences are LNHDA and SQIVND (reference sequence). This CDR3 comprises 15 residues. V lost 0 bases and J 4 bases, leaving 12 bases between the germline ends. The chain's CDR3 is CASSIDPGAGETQYF. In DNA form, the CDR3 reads TGTGCCAGTAGTATAGATCCCGGGGCGGGAGAGACCCAGTACTTC.

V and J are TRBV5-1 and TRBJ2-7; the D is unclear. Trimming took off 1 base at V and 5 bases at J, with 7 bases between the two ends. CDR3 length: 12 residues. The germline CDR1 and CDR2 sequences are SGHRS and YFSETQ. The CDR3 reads CASSLKGDEQYF. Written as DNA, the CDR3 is TGCGCCAGCAGCTTGAAGGGCGACGAGCAGTACTTC. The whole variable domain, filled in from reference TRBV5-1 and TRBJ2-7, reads KAGVTQTPRYLIKTRGQQVTLSCSPISGHRSVSWYQQTPGQGLQFLFEYFSETQRNKGNFPGRFSGRQFSNSRSEMNVSTLELGDSALYLCASSLKGDEQYFGPGTRLTVT.

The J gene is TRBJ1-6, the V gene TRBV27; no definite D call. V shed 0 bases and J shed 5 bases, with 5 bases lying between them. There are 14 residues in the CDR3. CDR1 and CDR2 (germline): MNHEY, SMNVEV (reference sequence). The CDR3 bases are TGTGCCAGCAGTTTATCAGGGAATAATTCACCCCTCCACTTT. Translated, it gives CASSLSGNNSPLHF.

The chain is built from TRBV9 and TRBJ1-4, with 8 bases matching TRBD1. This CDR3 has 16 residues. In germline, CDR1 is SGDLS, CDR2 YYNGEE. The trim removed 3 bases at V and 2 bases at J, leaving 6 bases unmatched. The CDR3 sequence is CASSALTGGTNEKLFF. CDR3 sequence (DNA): TGTGCCAGCAGCGCCTTAACAGGGGGGACTAATGAAAAACTGTTTTTT.

DNA of the CDR3: TGTGCCAGCAGCCAATCGGGGGACAGTAGCAATCAGCCCCAGCATTTT. Amino acid sequence: CASSQSGDSSNQPQHF. The J gene is TRBJ1-5, the V gene TRBV16; 7 nucleotides agree with TRBD1. The CDR3 is 16 amino acids. Germline CDR1 reads KGHSY; CDR2 reads FQNENV. Trimming removed 0 bases from V and 0 bases from J; junction bases left unmatched: 2.

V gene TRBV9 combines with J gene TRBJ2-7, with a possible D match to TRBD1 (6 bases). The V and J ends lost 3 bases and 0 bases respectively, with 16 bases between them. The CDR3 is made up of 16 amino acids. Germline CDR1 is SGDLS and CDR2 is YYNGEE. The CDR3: CASSAEGHGSSYEQYF. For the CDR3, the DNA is TGTGCCAGCAGCGCCGAGGGACATGGGAGCTCCTACGAGCAGTACTTC.

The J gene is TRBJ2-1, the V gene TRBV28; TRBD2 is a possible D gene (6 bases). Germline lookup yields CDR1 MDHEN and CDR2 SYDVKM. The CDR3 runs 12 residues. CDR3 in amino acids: CEARGLYNEQFF. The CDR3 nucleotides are TGTGAGGCGAGGGGACTCTACAATGAGCAGTTCTTC.

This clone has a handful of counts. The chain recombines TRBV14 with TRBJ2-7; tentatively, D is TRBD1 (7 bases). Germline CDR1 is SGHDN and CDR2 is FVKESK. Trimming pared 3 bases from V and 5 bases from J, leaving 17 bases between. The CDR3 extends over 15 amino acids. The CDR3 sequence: CASSHFGRQGDEQYF. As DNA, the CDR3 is TGTGCCAGCAGCCACTTCGGGAGACAGGGAGACGAGCAGTACTTC.

This CDR3 reads CASARGAYEQYF. The CDR3 nucleotides read TGTGCCAGTGCTCGTGGGGCCTACGAGCAGTACTTC. The chain employs TRBV2 and TRBJ2-7; D remains unclear. The CDR3 extends over 12 amino acids. Trimming left V 9 bases short and J 2 bases short, with 11 bases between. Germline V gene data show CDR1 as SNHLY and CDR2 as FYNNEI.

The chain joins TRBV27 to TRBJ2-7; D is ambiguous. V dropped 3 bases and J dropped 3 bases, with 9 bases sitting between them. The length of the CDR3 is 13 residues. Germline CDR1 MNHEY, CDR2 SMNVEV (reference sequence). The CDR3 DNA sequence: TGTGCCAGCAGTTTTGGTGAAAACTACGAGCAGTACTTC. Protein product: CASSFGENYEQYF.

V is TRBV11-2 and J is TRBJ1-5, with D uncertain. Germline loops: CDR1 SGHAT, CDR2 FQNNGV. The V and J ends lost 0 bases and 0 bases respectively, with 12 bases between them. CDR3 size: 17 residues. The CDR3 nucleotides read TGTGCCAGCAGCTTAGATCCCGCCGAGTATAGCAATCAGCCCCAGCATTTT. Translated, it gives CASSLDPAEYSNQPQHF.

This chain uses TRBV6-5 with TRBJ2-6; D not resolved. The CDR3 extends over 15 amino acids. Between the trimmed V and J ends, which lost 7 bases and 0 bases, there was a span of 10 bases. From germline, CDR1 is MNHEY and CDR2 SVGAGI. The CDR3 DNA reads TGTGCCAGCACCTGGACGGCCTCTGGGGCCAACGTCCTGACTTTC. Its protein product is CASTWTASGANVLTF.

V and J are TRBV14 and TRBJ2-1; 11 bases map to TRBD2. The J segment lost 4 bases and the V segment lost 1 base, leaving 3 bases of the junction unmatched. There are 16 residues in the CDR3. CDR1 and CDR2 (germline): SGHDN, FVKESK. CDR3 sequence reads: CASSQAGTSGYNEQFF. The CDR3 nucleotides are TGTGCCAGCAGCCAAGCCGGGACTAGCGGATACAATGAGCAGTTCTTC. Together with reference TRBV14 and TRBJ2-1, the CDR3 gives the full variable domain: EAGVTQFPSHSVIEKGQTVTLRCDPISGHDNLYWYRRVMGKEIKFLLHFVKESKQDESGMPNNRFLAERTGGTYSTLKVQPAELEDSGVYFCASSQAGTSGYNEQFFGPGTRLTVL.

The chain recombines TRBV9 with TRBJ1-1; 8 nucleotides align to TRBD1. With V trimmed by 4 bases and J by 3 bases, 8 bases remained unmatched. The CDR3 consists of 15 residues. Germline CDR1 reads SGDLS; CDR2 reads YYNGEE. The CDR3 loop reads CASSSRDRGHTEAFF. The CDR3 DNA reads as TGTGCCAGCAGCTCCCGAGACAGGGGTCACACTGAAGCTTTCTTT.

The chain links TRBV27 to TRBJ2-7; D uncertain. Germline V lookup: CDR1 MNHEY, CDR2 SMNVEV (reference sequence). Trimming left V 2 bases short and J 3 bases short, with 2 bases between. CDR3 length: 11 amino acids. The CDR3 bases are TGTGCCAGCAGTTTAGGCTACGAGCAGTACTTC. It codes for CASSLGYEQYF.

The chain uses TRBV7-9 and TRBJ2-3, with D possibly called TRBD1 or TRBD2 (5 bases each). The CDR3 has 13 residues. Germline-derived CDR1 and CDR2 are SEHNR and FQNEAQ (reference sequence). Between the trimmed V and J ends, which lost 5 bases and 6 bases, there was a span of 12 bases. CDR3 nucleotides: TGTGCCAGCAGCCTAGTGGGGGTGGATACGCAGTATTTT. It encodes CASSLVGVDTQYF.

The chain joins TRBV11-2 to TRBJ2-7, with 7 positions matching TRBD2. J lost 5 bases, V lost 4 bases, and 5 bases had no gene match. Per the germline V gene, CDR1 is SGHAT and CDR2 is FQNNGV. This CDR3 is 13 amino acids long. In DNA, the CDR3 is TGTGCCAGCAGCTCAGTGGGAGGGAACGAGCAGTACTTC. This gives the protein CASSSVGGNEQYF.

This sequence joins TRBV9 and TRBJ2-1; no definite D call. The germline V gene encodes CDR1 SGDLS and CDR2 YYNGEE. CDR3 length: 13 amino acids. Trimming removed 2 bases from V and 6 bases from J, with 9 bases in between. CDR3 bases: TGTGCCAGCAGCGTGAAGACGGGCAATGAGCAGTTCTTC. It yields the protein CASSVKTGNEQFF. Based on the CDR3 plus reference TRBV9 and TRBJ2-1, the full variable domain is DSGVTQTPKHLITATGQRVTLRCSPRSGDLSVYWYQQSLDQGLQFLIQYYNGEERAKGNILERFSAQQFPDLHSELNLSSLELGDSALYFCASSVKTGNEQFFGPGTRLTVL.

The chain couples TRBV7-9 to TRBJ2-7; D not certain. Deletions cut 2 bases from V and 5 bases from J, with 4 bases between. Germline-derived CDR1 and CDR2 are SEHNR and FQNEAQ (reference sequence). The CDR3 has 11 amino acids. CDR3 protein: CASSLTHEQYF. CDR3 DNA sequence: TGTGCCAGCAGCTTAACTCACGAGCAGTACTTC.

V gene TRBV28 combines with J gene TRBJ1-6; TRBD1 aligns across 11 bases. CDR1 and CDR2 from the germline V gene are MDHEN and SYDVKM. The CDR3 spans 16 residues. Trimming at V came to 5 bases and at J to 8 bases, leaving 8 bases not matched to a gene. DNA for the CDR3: TGTGCCAGCAGTGACCCCGGGACAGGGGGACATTCACCCCTCCACTTT. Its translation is CASSDPGTGGHSPLHF.

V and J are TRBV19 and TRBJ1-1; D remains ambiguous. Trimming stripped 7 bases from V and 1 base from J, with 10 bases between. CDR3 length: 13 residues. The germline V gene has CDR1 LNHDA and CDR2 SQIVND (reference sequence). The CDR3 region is CASTPRGNTEAFF. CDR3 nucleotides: TGTGCCAGTACCCCCCGCGGGAACACTGAAGCTTTCTTT.